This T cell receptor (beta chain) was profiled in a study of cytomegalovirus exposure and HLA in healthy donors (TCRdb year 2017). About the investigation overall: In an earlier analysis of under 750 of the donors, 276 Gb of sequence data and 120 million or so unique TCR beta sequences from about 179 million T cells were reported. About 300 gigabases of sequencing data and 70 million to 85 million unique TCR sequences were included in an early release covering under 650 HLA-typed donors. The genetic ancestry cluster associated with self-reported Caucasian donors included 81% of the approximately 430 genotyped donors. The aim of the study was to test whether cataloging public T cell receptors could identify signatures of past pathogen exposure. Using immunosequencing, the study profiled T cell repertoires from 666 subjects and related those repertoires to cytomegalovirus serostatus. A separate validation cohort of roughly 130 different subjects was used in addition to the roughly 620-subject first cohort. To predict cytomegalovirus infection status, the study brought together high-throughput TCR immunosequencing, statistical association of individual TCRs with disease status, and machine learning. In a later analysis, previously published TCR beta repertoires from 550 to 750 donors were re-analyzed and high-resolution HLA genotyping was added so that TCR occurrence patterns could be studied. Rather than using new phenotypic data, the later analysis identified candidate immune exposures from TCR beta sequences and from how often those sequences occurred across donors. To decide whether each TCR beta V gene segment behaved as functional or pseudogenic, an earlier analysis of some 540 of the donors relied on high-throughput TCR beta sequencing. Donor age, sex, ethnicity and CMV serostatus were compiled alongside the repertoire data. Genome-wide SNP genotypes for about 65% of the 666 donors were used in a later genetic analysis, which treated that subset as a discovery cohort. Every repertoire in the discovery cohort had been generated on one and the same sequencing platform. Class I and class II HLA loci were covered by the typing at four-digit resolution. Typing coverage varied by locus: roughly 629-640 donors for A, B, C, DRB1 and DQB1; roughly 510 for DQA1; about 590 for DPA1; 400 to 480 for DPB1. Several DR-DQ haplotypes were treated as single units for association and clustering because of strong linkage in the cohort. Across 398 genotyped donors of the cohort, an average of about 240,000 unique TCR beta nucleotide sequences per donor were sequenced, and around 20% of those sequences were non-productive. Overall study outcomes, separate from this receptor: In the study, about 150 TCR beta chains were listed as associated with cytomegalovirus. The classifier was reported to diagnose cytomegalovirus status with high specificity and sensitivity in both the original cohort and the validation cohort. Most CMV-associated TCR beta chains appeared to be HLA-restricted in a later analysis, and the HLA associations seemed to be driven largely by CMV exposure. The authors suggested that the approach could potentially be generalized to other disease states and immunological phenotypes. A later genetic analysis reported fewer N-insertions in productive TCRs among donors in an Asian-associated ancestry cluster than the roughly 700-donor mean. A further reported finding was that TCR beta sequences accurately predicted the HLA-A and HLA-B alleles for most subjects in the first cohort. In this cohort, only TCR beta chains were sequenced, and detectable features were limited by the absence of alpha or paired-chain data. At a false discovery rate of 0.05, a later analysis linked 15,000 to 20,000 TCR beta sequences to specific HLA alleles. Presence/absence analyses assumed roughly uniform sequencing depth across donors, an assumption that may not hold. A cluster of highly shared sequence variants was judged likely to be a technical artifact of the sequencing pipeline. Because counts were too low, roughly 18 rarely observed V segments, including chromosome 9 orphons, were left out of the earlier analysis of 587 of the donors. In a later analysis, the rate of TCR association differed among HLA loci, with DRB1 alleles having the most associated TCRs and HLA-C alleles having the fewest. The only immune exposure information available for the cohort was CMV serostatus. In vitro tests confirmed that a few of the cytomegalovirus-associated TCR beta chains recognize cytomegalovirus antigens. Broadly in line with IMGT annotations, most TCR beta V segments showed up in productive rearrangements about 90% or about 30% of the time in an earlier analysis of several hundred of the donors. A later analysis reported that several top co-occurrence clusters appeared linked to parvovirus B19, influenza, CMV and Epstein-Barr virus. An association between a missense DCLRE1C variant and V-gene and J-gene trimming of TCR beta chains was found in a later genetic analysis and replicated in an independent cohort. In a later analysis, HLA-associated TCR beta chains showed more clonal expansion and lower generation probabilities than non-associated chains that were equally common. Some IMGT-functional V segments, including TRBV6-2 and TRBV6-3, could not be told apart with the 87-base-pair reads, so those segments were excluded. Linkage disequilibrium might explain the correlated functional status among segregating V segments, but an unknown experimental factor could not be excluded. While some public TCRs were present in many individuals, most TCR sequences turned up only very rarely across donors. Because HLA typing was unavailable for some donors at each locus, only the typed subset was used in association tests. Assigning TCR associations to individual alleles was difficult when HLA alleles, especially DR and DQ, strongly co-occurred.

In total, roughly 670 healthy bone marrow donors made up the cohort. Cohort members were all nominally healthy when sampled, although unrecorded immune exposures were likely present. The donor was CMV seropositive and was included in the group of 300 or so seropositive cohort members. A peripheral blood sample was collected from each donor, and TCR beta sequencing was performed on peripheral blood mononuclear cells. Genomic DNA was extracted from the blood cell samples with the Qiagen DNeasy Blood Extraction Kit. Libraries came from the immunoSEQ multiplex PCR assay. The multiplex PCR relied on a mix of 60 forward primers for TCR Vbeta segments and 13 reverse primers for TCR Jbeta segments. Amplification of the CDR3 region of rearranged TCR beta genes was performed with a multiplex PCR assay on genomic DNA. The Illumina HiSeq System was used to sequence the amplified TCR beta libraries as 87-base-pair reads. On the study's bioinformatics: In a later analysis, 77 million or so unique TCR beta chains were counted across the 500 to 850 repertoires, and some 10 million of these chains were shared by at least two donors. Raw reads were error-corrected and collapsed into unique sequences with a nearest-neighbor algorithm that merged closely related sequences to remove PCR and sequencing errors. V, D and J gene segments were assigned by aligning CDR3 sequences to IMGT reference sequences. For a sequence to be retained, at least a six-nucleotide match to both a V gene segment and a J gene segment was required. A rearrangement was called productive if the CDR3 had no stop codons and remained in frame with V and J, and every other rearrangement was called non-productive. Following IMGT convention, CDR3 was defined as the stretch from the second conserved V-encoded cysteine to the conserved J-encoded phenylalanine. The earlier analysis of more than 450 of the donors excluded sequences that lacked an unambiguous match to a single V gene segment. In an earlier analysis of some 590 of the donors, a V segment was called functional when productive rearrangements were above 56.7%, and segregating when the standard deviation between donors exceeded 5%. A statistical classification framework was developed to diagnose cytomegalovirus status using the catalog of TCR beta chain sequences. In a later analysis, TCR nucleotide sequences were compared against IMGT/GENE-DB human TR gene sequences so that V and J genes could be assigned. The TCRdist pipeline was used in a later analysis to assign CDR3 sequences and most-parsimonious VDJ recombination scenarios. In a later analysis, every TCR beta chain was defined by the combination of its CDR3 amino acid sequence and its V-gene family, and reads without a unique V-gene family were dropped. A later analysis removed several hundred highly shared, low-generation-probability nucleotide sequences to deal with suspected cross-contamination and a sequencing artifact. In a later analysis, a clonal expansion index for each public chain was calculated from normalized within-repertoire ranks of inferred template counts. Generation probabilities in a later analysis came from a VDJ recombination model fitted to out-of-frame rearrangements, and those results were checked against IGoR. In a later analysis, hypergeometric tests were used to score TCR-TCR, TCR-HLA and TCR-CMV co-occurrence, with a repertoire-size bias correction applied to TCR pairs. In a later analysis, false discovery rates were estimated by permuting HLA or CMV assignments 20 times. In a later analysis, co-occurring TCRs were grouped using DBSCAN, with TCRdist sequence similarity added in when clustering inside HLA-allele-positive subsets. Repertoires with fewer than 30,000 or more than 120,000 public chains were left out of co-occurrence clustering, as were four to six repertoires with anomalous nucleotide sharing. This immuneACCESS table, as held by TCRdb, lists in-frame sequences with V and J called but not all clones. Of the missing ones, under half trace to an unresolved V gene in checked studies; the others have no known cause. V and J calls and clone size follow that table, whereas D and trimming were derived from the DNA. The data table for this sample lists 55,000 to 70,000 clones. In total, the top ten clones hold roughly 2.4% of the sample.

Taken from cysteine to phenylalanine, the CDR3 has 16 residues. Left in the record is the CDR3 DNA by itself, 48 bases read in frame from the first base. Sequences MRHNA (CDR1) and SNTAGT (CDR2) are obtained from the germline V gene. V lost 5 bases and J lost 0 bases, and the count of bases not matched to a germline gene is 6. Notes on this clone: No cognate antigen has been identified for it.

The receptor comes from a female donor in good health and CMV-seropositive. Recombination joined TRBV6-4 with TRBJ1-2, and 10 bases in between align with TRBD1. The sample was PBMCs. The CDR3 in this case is CASSRDRGRTNYGYTF. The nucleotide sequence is TGTGCCAGCAGTCGGGACAGGGGCCGGACTAACTATGGCTACACCTTC.